This passage covers 32 T cell receptor beta chains from one sample sequenced in a study of T cells in Graves' hyperthyroidism and ophthalmopathy. It was RNA transcripts that yielded the amplified TCR beta CDR3 regions. When the TCR CDR3 underwent first-round RT-PCR, the HTBI primer set was used. Using its own MiXCR run on the multiplex PCR reads, TCRdb lists one record per CDR3 protein. This sample has hundreds of thousands of distinct CDR3 sequences, with just over 45% found just once. Sequenced material: peripheral blood or thyroid tissue (not recorded which). The source of these receptors is a woman between 18 and 29 years old with Graves' hyperthyroidism.

There are many counts of this clonotype. This sequence joins TRBV29-1 and TRBJ2-2; D is unclear. Trimming left V 1 base short and J 6 bases short, with 6 bases between. This CDR3 has 12 residues. CDR1 is SQVTM and CDR2 is ANQGSEA in the germline V gene. The CDR3 DNA is TGCAGCGTTGAAGTCATTCCCGGGGAGCTGTTTTTT. Protein: CSVEVIPGELFF.

This clonotype showed up many times. The rearrangement joins TRBV20-1 to TRBJ2-5, with D hard to call. Germline V gene sequence: CDR1 DFQATT, CDR2 SNEGSKA (reference sequence). V shed 6 bases and J shed 4 bases, with 12 bases lying between them. CDR3 length: 12 residues. CDR3 sequence: CSAESARETQYF. CDR3 in DNA: TGCAGTGCCGAGAGCGCCCGAGAGACCCAGTACTTC.

This clonotype was recorded a few times. DNA of the CDR3: TGCAGTGCTAGAGACAGGGCCAACTATGGCTACACCTTC. It yields the protein CSARDRANYGYTF. The chain has TRBV20-1 and TRBJ1-2; maybe TRBD1 (5 bases). CDR1 is DFQATT and CDR2 is SNEGSKA in the germline V gene (reference sequence). Trimming took 0 bases from V and 2 from J, leaving 7 bases between them. The CDR3 runs 13 residues.

V and J are TRBV18 and TRBJ1-2; D is possibly TRBD1 (5 bases). The CDR3 extends over 15 amino acids. Trimming removed 3 bases from V and 3 bases from J, with 14 bases in between. The germline V gene encodes CDR1 KGHSH and CDR2 LQKENI. The CDR3 sequence: CASSPTPQGHYGYTF. CDR3 bases: TGTGCCAGCTCACCTACCCCGCAGGGCCACTATGGCTACACCTTC. Filled out from reference TRBV18 and TRBJ1-2, the complete variable domain reads NAGVMQNPRHLVRRRGQEARLRCSPMKGHSHVYWYRQLPEEGLKFMVYLQKENIIDESGMPKERFSAEFPKEGPSILRIQQVVRGDSAAYFCASSPTPQGHYGYTFGSGTRLTVV.

This clonotype showed up just a few times. The chain has TRBV7-9 and TRBJ1-3; the D is unclear. The CDR3 extends over 15 amino acids. V lost 3 bases, J lost 0 bases, and 9 bases lay in between. CDR1 and CDR2 from the germline V gene are SEHNR and FQNEAQ (reference sequence). The CDR3 loop reads CASSFPVISGNTIYF. The CDR3 DNA is TGTGCCAGCAGCTTCCCGGTCATCTCTGGAAACACCATATATTTT.

This chain uses TRBV12-3 or TRBV12-4 with TRBJ1-5; 7 bases align to TRBD1. The CDR3 consists of 14 residues. Trimming at V came to 1 base and at J to 6 bases, leaving 3 bases not matched to a gene. The CDR3 nucleotides read TGTGCCAGCAGTTTAGGGCCAGGGGGTCAGCCCCAGCATTTT. Its protein product is CASSLGPGGQPQHF.

This clonotype was counted a few times. In DNA, the CDR3 is TGTGCCAGCAGGGAACAGGGACCCACAGATACGCAGTATTTT. This translates into CASREQGPTDTQYF. This chain links TRBV7-9 with TRBJ2-3; D may be TRBD1 (6 bases). The CDR3 contains 14 residues. CDR1 is SEHNR, CDR2 FQNEAQ, per germline (reference sequence). Trimming left V 6 bases short and J 2 bases short, with 12 bases between.

The rearrangement joins TRBV25-1 to TRBJ2-7, with 11 bases matching TRBD1. The CDR3 extends over 14 amino acids. Germline CDR1 and CDR2: MGHDK and SYGVNS. V lost 1 base and J lost 5; bases outside the gene matches: 1. The CDR3 region has the DNA TGTGCCAGCAGTGAATCGGGACAGGGGGACGAGCAGTACTTC. It encodes CASSESGQGDEQYF.

The CDR3 DNA follows: TGTGCCAGCAGTCACCGCTTAGCGGGAGCTGCCTACGAGCAGTACTTC. It yields the protein CASSHRLAGAAYEQYF. The gene calls are TRBV7-9 and TRBJ2-7; 9 bases line up with TRBD2. Germline V CDR1 and CDR2: SEHNR, FQNEAQ (reference sequence). The CDR3 is 16 residues long. V lost 6 bases and J lost 2; bases outside the gene matches: 11. Full variable domain (rest looked up from reference TRBV7-9 and TRBJ2-7): DTGVSQNPRHKITKRGQNVTFRCDPISEHNRLYWYRQTLGQGPEFLTYFQNEAQLEKSRLLSDRFSAERPKGSFSTLEIQRTEQGDSAMYLCASSHRLAGAAYEQYFGPGTRLTVT.

V is TRBV7-2 and J is TRBJ2-7, with 14 bases fitting TRBD2. Germline assignment: CDR1 SGHTA and CDR2 FQGNSA. This CDR3 has 15 residues. The junction had 6 bases not matched to a gene; V was cut back by 5 bases and J by 6 bases. CDR3 region: CASSLPGLAGVEQYF. The CDR3 DNA reads as TGTGCCAGCAGCCTCCCGGGACTAGCGGGAGTCGAGCAGTACTTC.

V usage is TRBV11-2 and J usage is TRBJ2-7; 7 bases match TRBD1. CDR1 and CDR2 from the germline V gene are SGHAT and FQNNGV. V lost 5 bases, J lost 2 bases, and 9 bases stayed unmatched. The CDR3 is 15 amino acids. The CDR3 loop reads CASSPLDRLPYEQYF. CDR3 DNA: TGTGCCAGCAGCCCCCTGGACAGGTTACCCTACGAGCAGTACTTC.

In this sample, this clonotype turned up once. The chain links TRBV19 to TRBJ1-2, with 7 bases lining up with TRBD1. The germline V gene has CDR1 LNHDA and CDR2 SQIVND (reference sequence). This CDR3 has 14 residues. The ends lost 0 bases at V and 8 bases at J; junction bases unmatched: 6. DNA for the CDR3: TGTGCCAGTAGTATAGAGGAGACAGGGAAAGGCTACACCTTC. Its protein product is CASSIEETGKGYTF.

The rearrangement joins TRBV20-1 to TRBJ1-2, with D unresolved. The ends were cut back, 2 bases at V and 4 bases at J, with 14 bases in the middle. The CDR3 totals 14 residues. Germline CDR1 and CDR2: DFQATT and SNEGSKA (reference sequence). The CDR3 sequence is CSARISRSSYGYTF. The CDR3, as DNA: TGCAGTGCTAGAATCTCAAGGTCGAGCTATGGCTACACCTTC.

As regards this clonotype: This sequence may be a read error, since a much larger clone differs from it by one base. Because it lacks the conserved phenylalanine or tryptophan at the end, this CDR3 is likely a read error. The rearrangement links TRBV24-1 to TRBJ2-2, with D maybe TRBD2 (5 bases). Per the germline V gene, CDR1 is KGHDR and CDR2 is SFDVKD. The CDR3 has 14 amino acids. Trimming took off 5 bases at V and 2 bases at J, with 8 bases between the two ends. The CDR3 loop reads CATSVEGNTGELFL. CDR3 coding DNA: TGTGCCACCAGTGTAGAGGGTAACACCGGGGAGCTGTTTCTT.

This clonotype was recorded at least ten times. CDR3 in amino acids: CSADEAFF. CDR3 in DNA: TGCAGCGCGGATGAAGCTTTCTTT. The V call is TRBV29-1, the J call TRBJ1-1, with D hard to call. The CDR3 loop spans 8 amino acids. Germline V lookup: CDR1 SQVTM, CDR2 ANQGSEA. The ends were cut back, 7 bases at V and 7 bases at J, with 4 bases in the middle.

V and J are TRBV2 and TRBJ2-7; D is unresolved. This CDR3 spans 14 amino acids. The germline gives CDR1 SNHLY, CDR2 FYNNEI. Between the trimmed V and J ends, which lost 7 bases and 4 bases, there was a span of 17 bases. CDR3 in DNA: TGTGCCAGCACTTCCGGGTCTTTTCAATACGAGCAGTACTTC. Protein product: CASTSGSFQYEQYF.

The V and J genes are TRBV15 and TRBJ2-7; D is undetermined. Deletions cut 1 base from V and 1 base from J, with 8 bases between. CDR3 length equals 14 residues. Looked up from germline, CDR1 is LNHNV and CDR2 is YYDKDF (reference sequence). The CDR3 DNA is TGTGCCACCAGCAGAGTTGGCCTTTCCTACGAGCAGTACTTC. It yields the protein CATSRVGLSYEQYF.

This clonotype was counted a single time. A junction boundary mismatches the germline segment, possibly from a read error. The CDR3, as DNA: TGCGCCAGCAGCCAATTAACGGGACAGAGGAGGGAAGCTTTCTTT. Its translation: CASSQLTGQRREAFF. The chain employs TRBV7-3 and TRBJ1-1; 7 positions match TRBD1. There are 15 residues in the CDR3. Germline CDR1 reads SGHTA; CDR2 reads FQGTGA.

The chain recombines TRBV25-1 with TRBJ2-7, with TRBD2 matching 14 bases. CDR3 length: 19 amino acids. Germline V gene lookup returns CDR1 MGHDK and CDR2 SYGVNS. With V trimmed by 5 bases and J by 0 bases, 12 bases remained unmatched. CDR3 residues: CASSPAPGLAGAPSYEQYF. The CDR3 nucleotides are TGTGCCAGCAGTCCCGCCCCGGGACTAGCGGGAGCACCCTCCTACGAGCAGTACTTC.

The chain carries TRBV7-4 and TRBJ1-1; D remains unclear. Between the trimmed V and J ends, which lost 5 bases and 4 bases, there was a span of 14 bases. There are 14 residues in the CDR3. From germline, CDR1 is SGHVT and CDR2 SQSDAQ. The DNA of the CDR3 is TGTGCCAGCAGCGAGGCTAGCGGGAGCACTGAAGCTTTCTTT. It translates to CASSEASGSTEAFF.

The chain recombines TRBV11-3 with TRBJ1-1, with D possibly TRBD1 on 5 matching bases. V was clipped by 3 bases and J by 7 bases, with 18 bases between them. The germline CDR1 and CDR2 sequences are SGHNT and YENEEA. CDR3 size: 15 residues. The CDR3 loop is CASSFVQGSSVEAFF. CDR3 bases: TGTGCCAGCAGCTTTGTCCAGGGCTCGTCAGTTGAAGCTTTCTTT.

J is TRBJ1-2 and V is TRBV10-3; D may be TRBD1 (5 bases). CDR3 length equals 12 residues. CDR1 and CDR2 from the germline V gene are ENHRY and SYGVKD. V was cut by 3 bases and J by 3 bases, with 5 bases left in between. As DNA, the CDR3 is TGTGCCATCAGTGAAGGGGACTATGGCTACACCTTC. Protein product: CAISEGDYGYTF.

As regards this clonotype: Likely a read error: the CDR3 ends without its conserved phenylalanine or tryptophan. The rearrangement links TRBV7-9 to TRBJ2-5; 8 bases line up with TRBD1. The CDR3 extends over 14 amino acids. J lost 4 bases, V lost 10 bases, and 11 bases had no gene match. The V gene's germline CDR1 is SEHNR and CDR2 FQNEAQ (reference sequence). CDR3 in DNA: TGTGCCACCATCGACAGGGGAACCCGAGAGACCCAGTACCTC. Protein: CATIDRGTRETQYL.

This clonotype has just one count. A read error may be the cause here, since a much bigger clone is one base away. The chain employs TRBV29-1 and TRBJ1-1, with 9 positions matching TRBD1. The germline V gene encodes CDR1 SQVTM and CDR2 ANQGSEA. There are 14 residues in the CDR3. With 1 base clipped from V and 11 bases from J, the junction kept 11 bases outside the gene matches. The CDR3 reads CSVEGLVLGQGAFF. The CDR3 coding sequence is TGCAGCGTTGAAGGTCTAGTTCTCGGACAGGGGGCTTTCTTT.

To note about this clonotype: The CDR3 end shows no conserved phenylalanine or tryptophan, and so a read error is likely. The limits of the CDR3 on the DNA are not certain, so only TCRdb's listed CDR3 is given. The rearrangement joins TRBV2 to TRBJ1-6. Per the germline V gene, CDR1 is SNHLY and CDR2 is FYNNEI. From its first to its last residue, the CDR3 has 8 amino acids. CDR3 residues: CASSYSIH.

Regarding this clonotype: A read error may explain this, as a much larger clone is one base away. The V and J genes are TRBV2 and TRBJ2-5, with D perhaps matching TRBD1 or TRBD2 (5 bases each). The DNA end is a closer match to TRBJ2-7, so the J assignment may be wrong. Germline V gene sequence: CDR1 SNHLY, CDR2 FYNNEI. CDR3 size: 14 residues. In DNA form, the CDR3 reads TGTGCCAGCAGTGTCCGGGACGCCTCCTACGAGCAGTACTTC. Residues: CASSVRDASYEQYF.

V gene TRBV3-1 combines with J gene TRBJ1-6; D gene uncertain. CDR3 length: 15 amino acids. Germline CDR1 LGHDT, CDR2 YNNKEL (reference sequence). Between the trimmed V and J ends, which lost 4 bases and 1 base, there was a span of 8 bases. The CDR3 is CASSLYASYNSPLHF. CDR3 DNA sequence: TGTGCCAGCAGCCTCTACGCGTCCTATAATTCACCCCTCCACTTT.

This clonotype was found many times. CDR3 residues: CASSTTYSYEQYF. Here the CDR3 DNA reads TGCGCCAGCAGTACGACTTACTCCTACGAGCAGTACTTC. The gene calls are TRBV5-1 and TRBJ2-7, with D unresolved. This CDR3 is built from 13 residues. V shed 5 bases and J shed 0 bases, with 9 bases lying between them. From germline, CDR1 is SGHRS and CDR2 YFSETQ.

This clonotype was picked up a small number of times. The V gene is TRBV20-1, the J gene TRBJ2-5, with D unclear. The V gene's germline CDR1 is DFQATT and CDR2 SNEGSKA (reference sequence). This CDR3 is 13 amino acids long. Trimming removed 3 bases at V and 3 bases at J, with 11 bases between. This chain's CDR3 is CSASRSREETQYF. CDR3 nucleotide sequence: TGCAGTGCTAGCCGGTCAAGGGAAGAGACCCAGTACTTC.

This clonotype was counted a few times. This chain connects TRBV20-1 to TRBJ2-7; possible D gene TRBD2, 6 bases. Trimming took 5 bases from V and 4 from J, leaving 15 bases between them. The CDR3 contains 13 residues. CDR1 is DFQATT and CDR2 is SNEGSKA in the germline V gene (reference sequence). The CDR3 loop reads CSADPWGDYEQYF. Written as DNA, the CDR3 is TGCAGTGCTGACCCATGGGGGGATTACGAGCAGTACTTC.

In regard to this clonotype: Compared with germline, one end of the junction differs, possibly owing to a read error. The chain has TRBV24-1 and TRBJ2-1; the match to TRBD2 covers 10 bases. In germline, CDR1 is KGHDR, CDR2 SFDVKD. CDR3 length equals 16 residues. The CDR3 DNA sequence: TGTGCCAGCAGTGATACTAGCGGGGATCGACACAATGAGCAGTTCTTC. This encodes CASSDTSGDRHNEQFF.

This clonotype was observed many times. One end of the junction is discordant with germline, which a read error may explain. The chain couples TRBV7-3 to TRBJ1-6; 7 bases line up with TRBD1. CDR3 size: 14 residues. Germline CDR1 reads SGHTA; CDR2 reads FQGTGA. The CDR3 reads CASSLTGERSPLHF. In DNA, the CDR3 is TGTGCCAGCAGCCTAACAGGGGAACGTTCACCCCTCCACTTT. Together with reference TRBV7-3 and TRBJ1-6, the CDR3 gives the full variable domain: GAGVSQTPSNKVTEKGKYVELRCDPISGHTALYWYRQSLGQGPEFLIYFQGTGAADDSGLPNDRFFAVRPEGSVSTLKIQRTERGDSAVYLCASSLTGERSPLHFGNGTRLTVT.